This TCR beta chain was recovered during a study of blood T cell repertoires in COVID-19. This clone appeared once. V was cut by 4 bases and J by 1 base, with 10 bases left in between. This CDR3 is 14 amino acids long. Germline assignment: CDR1 LNHDA and CDR2 SQIVND (reference sequence). Per the authors' pipeline: It was from reference gene primer amplification that nucleated cell counts were estimated. Data came from immunoSEQ multiplex PCR; TCRdb stores just in-frame clones and leaves some out. The V and J calls and clone size come from that table; D and trimming were worked out from the DNA. This table holds 100,000 to 150,000 clones, roughly four fifths found once.

The chain couples TRBV19 to TRBJ1-2, with unresolved D. Sequenced sample: peripheral blood. This clonotype originated in a man aged 25 to 40 with COVID-19, enrolled during active disease. In nucleotides, the CDR3 is TGTGCCAGTAGTACCGGCAGGTATAACTATGGCTACACCTTC. It codes for CASSTGRYNYGYTF.